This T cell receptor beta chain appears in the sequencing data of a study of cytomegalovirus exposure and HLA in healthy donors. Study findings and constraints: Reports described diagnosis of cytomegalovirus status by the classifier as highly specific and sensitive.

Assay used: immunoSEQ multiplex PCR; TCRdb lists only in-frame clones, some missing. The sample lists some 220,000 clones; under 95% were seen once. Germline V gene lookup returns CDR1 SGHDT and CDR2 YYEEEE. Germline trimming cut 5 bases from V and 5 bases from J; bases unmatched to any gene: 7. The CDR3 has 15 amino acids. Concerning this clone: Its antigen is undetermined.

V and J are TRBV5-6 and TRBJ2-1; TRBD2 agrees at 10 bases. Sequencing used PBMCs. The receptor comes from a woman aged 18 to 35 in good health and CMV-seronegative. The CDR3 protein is CASREAGGPNNEQFF. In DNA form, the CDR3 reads TGTGCCAGCAGGGAAGCGGGAGGGCCGAACAATGAGCAGTTCTTC.